The T cell receptor beta chain under discussion was sequenced for a study of T-cell memory formation after mild COVID-19. Study-level background: The study found TCR clusters largely donor specific. Findings and limits, study-wide: There were some responding clones in pre-infection memory, which suggested that cross-reactive memory had joined. Day 37-peaking second-wave clones had unconfirmed SARS-CoV-2 specificity.

This clonotype was found a few times. Its antigen remains unknown. TCR alpha and TCR beta cDNA libraries carrying sample barcodes and UMIs were produced by 5'RACE using constant-segment primers. TCRdb reanalysed the 5' RACE reads using MiXCR and keeps one entry per CDR3 protein. The sample has hundreds of thousands of distinct CDR3 sequences, less than 25% seen once. The sequence was obtained from an adult woman who had mild COVID-19 (a few samples of this study predate the infection). Cell type and time point are not known. The specimen was PBMCs or a T cell subset sorted from them (not recorded which).

The CDR3 nucleotides are TGCAGCGTTGGACTAGCGGGGTCCTACGAGCAGTACTTC. Protein product: CSVGLAGSYEQYF. This rearrangement joins TRBV29-1 to TRBJ2-7, with TRBD2 identical over 11 bases. The CDR3 sequence is 13 residues long. The germline gives CDR1 SQVTM, CDR2 ANQGSEA. The V gene end was trimmed by 4 bases and the J gene end by 1 base; junction bases not matched to a gene: 0.